This T cell receptor (beta chain) was sequenced during a study of blood T cell repertoires in COVID-19. The table came from immunoSEQ multiplex PCR; TCRdb's copy has only in-frame clones and leaves some out. The sample holds 230,000 or so clones, roughly 80% seen once. CDR3 length equals 12 residues. Trimming stripped 3 bases from V and 8 bases from J, with 10 bases between. The germline gives CDR1 SGHVS, CDR2 FQNEAQ. V is TRBV7-8 and J is TRBJ1-2; possible D gene TRBD1, 5 bases. The clonotype was recovered from a man in his fifties with active or convalescent COVID-19. Specimen: peripheral blood. Written as DNA, the CDR3 is TGTGCCAGCAGCTTTAGCGGGACGGGCTACACCTTC. Translating it yields CASSFSGTGYTF.